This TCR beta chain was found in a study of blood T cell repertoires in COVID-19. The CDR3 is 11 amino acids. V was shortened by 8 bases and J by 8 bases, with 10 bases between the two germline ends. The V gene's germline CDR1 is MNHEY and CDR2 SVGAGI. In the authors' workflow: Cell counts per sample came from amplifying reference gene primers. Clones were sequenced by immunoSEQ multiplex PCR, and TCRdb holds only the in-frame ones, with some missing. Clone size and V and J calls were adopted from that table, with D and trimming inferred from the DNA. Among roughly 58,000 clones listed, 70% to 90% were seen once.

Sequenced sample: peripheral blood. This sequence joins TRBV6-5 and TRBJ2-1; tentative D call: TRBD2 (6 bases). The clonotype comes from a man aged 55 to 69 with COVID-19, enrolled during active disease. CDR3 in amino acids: CASRGGYEQFF. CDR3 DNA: TGTGCCAGCCGGGGAGGTTATGAGCAGTTCTTC.